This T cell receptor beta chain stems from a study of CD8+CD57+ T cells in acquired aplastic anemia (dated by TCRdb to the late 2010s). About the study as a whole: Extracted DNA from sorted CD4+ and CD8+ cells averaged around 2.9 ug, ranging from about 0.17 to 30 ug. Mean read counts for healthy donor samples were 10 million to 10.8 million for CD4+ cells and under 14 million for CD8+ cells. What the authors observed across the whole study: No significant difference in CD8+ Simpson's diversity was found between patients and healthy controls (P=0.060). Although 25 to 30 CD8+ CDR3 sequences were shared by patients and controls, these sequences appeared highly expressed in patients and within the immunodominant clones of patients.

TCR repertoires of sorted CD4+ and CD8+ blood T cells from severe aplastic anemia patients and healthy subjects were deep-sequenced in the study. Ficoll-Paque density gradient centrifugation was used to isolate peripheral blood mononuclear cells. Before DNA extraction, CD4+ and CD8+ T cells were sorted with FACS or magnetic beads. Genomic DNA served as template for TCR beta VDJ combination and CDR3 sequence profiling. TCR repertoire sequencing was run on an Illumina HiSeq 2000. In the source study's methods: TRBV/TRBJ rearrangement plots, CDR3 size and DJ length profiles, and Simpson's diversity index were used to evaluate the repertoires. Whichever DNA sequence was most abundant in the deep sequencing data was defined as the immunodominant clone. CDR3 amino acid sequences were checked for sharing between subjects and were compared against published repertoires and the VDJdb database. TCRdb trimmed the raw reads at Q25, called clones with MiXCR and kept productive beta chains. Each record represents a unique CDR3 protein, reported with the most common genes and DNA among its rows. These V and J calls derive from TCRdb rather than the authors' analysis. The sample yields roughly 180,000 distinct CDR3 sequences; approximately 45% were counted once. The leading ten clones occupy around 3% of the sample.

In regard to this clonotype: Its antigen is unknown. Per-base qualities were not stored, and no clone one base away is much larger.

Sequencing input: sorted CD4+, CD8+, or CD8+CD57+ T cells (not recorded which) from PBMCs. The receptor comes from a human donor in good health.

CDR3 region: CSAREEGAGMVTDTQYF. The DNA is TGCAGTGCTAGAGAGGAAGGGGCAGGGATGGTCACAGATACGCAGTATTTT. The chain is assembled from TRBV20-1 and TRBJ2-3, and perhaps TRBD1 as D gene, on 5 matching bases. CDR1 and CDR2 are read off the germline V gene (reference sequence) as DFQATT and SNEGSKA. From cysteine to phenylalanine, the CDR3 is 17 amino acids long. Only CDR3 DNA is held: 51 bases, read in frame from base 1. Trimming takes 0 bases from V and 2 bases from J, and the germline ends sit 18 bases apart.